This T cell receptor (beta chain) was documented in a study of spatial heterogeneity in lung cancer. Regarding the study as a whole: Expanded tumor TCRs that were ubiquitous appeared in blood more at resection than follow-up.

Time point defined: sample taken at primary tumor resection. Unsorted tumor, nontumor lung tissue or cryopreserved PBMC supplied the whole RNA. This clonotype was recorded many times. The antigen is undetermined. This CDR3 comprises 16 residues. The germline CDR1 and CDR2 sequences are MDHEN and SYDVKM. Trimming left V 4 bases short and J 0 bases short, with 12 bases between. MiXCR, applied by TCRdb to the 5' RACE reads, yields one record per CDR3 protein. The sample lists roughly 8,000 distinct CDR3 sequences, about 8.3% occurring once. The chain has TRBV28 and TRBJ2-2, with D possibly TRBD1 on 6 matching bases. This specimen consisted of PBMCs, obtained at surgery. The TCR was taken from a female donor with early-stage non-small cell lung cancer. The CDR3 region is CASSSAGASNTGELFF. The CDR3 DNA reads TGTGCCAGCAGTTCCGCAGGGGCCTCGAACACCGGGGAGCTGTTTTTT.